These 11 T cell receptor beta chains share one sample of origin, sequenced in a study of cytomegalovirus exposure and HLA in healthy donors. Produced via immunoSEQ multiplex PCR; TCRdb's table is partial and in-frame only. The sample consists of about 56,000 clones, about 92% of them appearing once. Source material: PBMCs. The receptors shown here come from a woman aged 18-29 years in good health and CMV-seropositive.

The chain joins TRBV11-2 to TRBJ2-5; possible D gene TRBD2, 5 bases. V was clipped by 2 bases and J by 2 bases, with 15 bases between them. Looked up from germline, CDR1 is SGHAT and CDR2 is FQNNGV. CDR3 length: 16 residues. The CDR3 nucleotides are TGTGCCAGCAGCTTAAGTCCGGCCACGGGGCAAGAGACCCAGTACTTC. The encoded protein is CASSLSPATGQETQYF. Complete variable domain (other parts from reference TRBV11-2 and TRBJ2-5): EAGVAQSPRYKIIEKRQSVAFWCNPISGHATLYWYQQILGQGPKLLIQFQNNGVVDDSQLPKDRFSAERLKGVDSTLKIQPAKLEDSAVYLCASSLSPATGQETQYFGPGTRLLVL.

V gene TRBV7-6 combines with J gene TRBJ1-6; 7 nucleotides align to TRBD1. Germline V gene lookup returns CDR1 SGHVS and CDR2 FNYEAQ. J was trimmed by 2 bases and V by 7 bases; bases with no gene match: 5. This CDR3 has 15 amino acids. Here the CDR3 DNA reads TGTGCCAGCAACCAGACAGGGACCTATAATTCACCCCTCCACTTT. It codes for CASNQTGTYNSPLHF.

The genes are TRBV28 and TRBJ1-2, with D hard to call. Trimming took 8 bases from V and 4 from J, leaving 26 bases between them. CDR1 is MDHEN, CDR2 SYDVKM, per germline. The CDR3 runs to 17 residues. In DNA form, the CDR3 reads TGTGCCAGCTGGTATGCTGACCGAGACCACTCGGGCTATGGCTACACCTTC. This sequence encodes CASWYADRDHSGYGYTF.

This clone has only one observation. This chain connects TRBV7-2 to TRBJ2-7; D possibly corresponds to TRBD1 (5 bases). The CDR3 length is 13 residues. The ends were cut back, 2 bases at V and 5 bases at J, with 10 bases in the middle. Per germline, CDR1 SGHTA and CDR2 FQGNSA. Here the CDR3 DNA reads TGTGCCAGCAGCTTAATCTTCAGGGACGAGCAGTACTTC. Protein: CASSLIFRDEQYF.

The chain recombines TRBV4-3 with TRBJ1-5; a possible D gene is TRBD1 (6 bases). This CDR3 is 17 amino acids long. The V gene's germline CDR1 is LGHNA and CDR2 YSLEER. Trimming cost V 0 bases and J 6 bases, with 18 bases left between them. The CDR3 here is CASSQDQAVGGAQPQHF. For the CDR3, the DNA is TGCGCCAGCAGCCAAGATCAAGCGGTAGGGGGGGCTCAGCCCCAGCATTTT.

This chain joins TRBV19 and TRBJ1-5; D possibly corresponds to TRBD1 (6 bases). The V end was cut by 4 bases, the J end by 3 bases, with 13 bases between. The germline gives CDR1 LNHDA, CDR2 SQIVND (reference sequence). The CDR3 is 15 amino acids. CDR3 in amino acids: CASSKGEALNQPQHF. The DNA for the CDR3 is TGTGCCAGTAGTAAGGGGGAAGCCCTCAATCAGCCCCAGCATTTT.

V usage is TRBV6-5 and J usage is TRBJ1-1; D call uncertain. Germline assignment: CDR1 MNHEY and CDR2 SVGAGI. The CDR3 contains 12 residues. Trimming took 4 bases from V and 10 from J, leaving 13 bases between them. The CDR3 DNA is TGTGCCAGCAGTTCTGGGATAGCGTCAGCTTTCTTT. Residues: CASSSGIASAFF.

This clone has a single count. The chain carries TRBV4-3 and TRBJ2-2, with 7 bases matching TRBD1. Germline loops: CDR1 LGHNA, CDR2 YSLEER. Trimming removed 1 base from V and 1 base from J; junction bases left unmatched: 3. This CDR3 is 16 amino acids long. The CDR3 loop is CASSQGGQVNTGELFF. CDR3 nucleotides: TGCGCCAGCAGCCAAGGAGGACAGGTGAACACCGGGGAGCTGTTTTTT.

With respect to this clone: The junction differs from germline at one of its ends, possibly a read error. The chain has TRBV19 and TRBJ1-1, with D unresolved. CDR3 length equals 12 residues. CDR1 and CDR2 (germline): LNHDA, SQIVND (reference sequence). The DNA for the CDR3 is TGTGCCAGTAGTATAGTAGACACCGAAGCTTTCTTT. Translated, it gives CASSIVDTEAFF.

V is TRBV27 and J is TRBJ2-1, with unresolved D. This CDR3 is built from 14 residues. Germline assignment: CDR1 MNHEY and CDR2 SMNVEV (reference sequence). Trimming cost V 2 bases and J 7 bases, with 12 bases left between them. The CDR3 nucleotides are TGTGCCAGCAGTTTAGGTCTAGTGGTTAATGAGCAGTTCTTC. Its translation is CASSLGLVVNEQFF.

The chain has TRBV7-9 and TRBJ2-5, with 7 positions matching TRBD1. V shed 4 bases and J 4 bases; nucleotides not matched to a gene: 6. The V gene's germline CDR1 is SEHNR and CDR2 FQNEAQ (reference sequence). CDR3 length equals 14 residues. The CDR3 spells CASSSPGQIETQYF. CDR3 coding DNA: TGTGCCAGCAGCTCCCCGGGACAGATAGAGACCCAGTACTTC.